A selection of T cell receptor beta chains follows, all from one sample in a study of blood T cell repertoires in COVID-19. TCRdb keeps only in-frame clones here, not all; method: immunoSEQ multiplex PCR. The data contain over 200,000 clones, about nine tenths of them seen just once; the ten biggest clones take up about 6%. What was sequenced was peripheral blood. These receptors all come from a man between 60 and 75 years old who had recovered from COVID-19. CDR3s include the opening cysteine and the closing phenylalanine or tryptophan. D genes are given only for firm matches. Only some rows state a clone size, as once, few, many or a class for expanded clones.

TRBJ2-7,once,TRBV19,.,CASSSGFEYEQYF,TGTGCCAGTAGTTCAGGGTTTGAATACGAGCAGTACTTC
TRBJ1-6,.,TRBV7-3,TRBD1,CASSLITGQILHF,TGTGCCAGCAGCCTTATCACGGGACAGATCCTCCACTTT
TRBJ1-1,once,TRBV6-5,.,CASTKDRVNTEAFF,TGTGCCAGCACCAAGGACAGAGTGAACACTGAAGCTTTCTTT
TRBJ2-7,.,TRBV23-1,.,CASSQSQRFHEQYF,TGCGCCAGCAGTCAATCTCAACGGTTCCACGAGCAGTACTTC
TRBJ2-6,.,TRBV5-4,.,CASSLGGTTGANVLTF,TGTGCCAGCAGCTTGGGGGGGACAACTGGGGCCAACGTCCTGACTTTC
TRBJ1-5,.,TRBV2,TRBD1,CASSTGASNQPQHF,TGTGCCAGCAGTACAGGGGCCTCCAATCAGCCCCAGCATTTT
TRBJ2-7,.,TRBV5-1,TRBD2,CASSLAWGITSGYEQYF,TGCGCCAGCAGCTTGGCGTGGGGAATCACTAGCGGCTACGAGCAGTACTTC
TRBJ2-4,.,TRBV6-2/TRBV6-3,TRBD1,CASSYARQGVDIQYF,TGTGCCAGCAGTTACGCGCGACAGGGGGTAGACATTCAGTACTTC
TRBJ2-3,.,TRBV4-1,.,CASSPPTRSDTQYF,TGCGCCAGCAGCCCCCCGACTAGATCGGATACGCAGTATTTT
TRBJ2-2,once,TRBV12-5,TRBD2,CASGLIAGGPGTGELFF,TGTGCTAGTGGTTTGATAGCGGGAGGCCCGGGCACCGGGGAGCTGTTTTTT
TRBJ1-6,.,TRBV11-1,TRBD1,CASSLGDRPWSPLHF,TGTGCCAGCAGCTTAGGGGACAGGCCTTGGTCACCCCTCCACTTT
TRBJ2-5,.,TRBV5-1,TRBD2,CASSSAGGRETQYF,TGCGCCAGCAGTTCGGCGGGGGGGCGGGAGACCCAGTACTTC
TRBJ2-7,.,TRBV6-5,TRBD2,CASSREGLAYEQYF,TGTGCCAGCTCCCGGGAGGGCCTGGCCTACGAGCAGTACTTC
TRBJ1-1,.,TRBV5-1,TRBD1,CASSLGDRRLMNTEAFF,TGCGCCAGCAGCTTGGGGGACAGGAGACTGATGAACACTGAAGCTTTCTTT